A single T cell receptor (beta chain) is shown here with its context. Seattle's cohort entered during active infection and was followed longitudinally. Germline V gives CDR1 LNHDA, CDR2 SQIVND (reference sequence). The CDR3 sequence is 17 residues long. The trim removed 6 bases at V and 2 bases at J, leaving 5 bases unmatched. The data originate from a study of blood T cell repertoires in COVID-19. The data were produced by immunoSEQ multiplex PCR, yet TCRdb's version contains in-frame clones alone and is incomplete. The sample records roughly 200,000 clones, about 84% being singletons. The sequenced sample consisted of peripheral blood. The sequence came from a person aged 65 to 85 with COVID-19, enrolled during active disease. J is TRBJ2-2 and V is TRBV19; 14 nucleotides agree with TRBD2. The CDR3 nucleotides are TGTGCCAGTAGCCTGACTAGCGGGGGGGTAAACACCGGGGAGCTGTTTTTT. Its translation: CASSLTSGGVNTGELFF.